This T cell receptor beta chain is from a study of T cell responses to AZD1222 COVID-19 vaccine. Study-level background: Second-dose schedules of about 4 or about 12 weeks were combined.

Libraries were prepared by immunoSEQ multiplex PCR; TCRdb keeps only in-frame clonotypes and omits some of them. Of 150,000 or so clones in the sample, approximately 91% are singletons; the top ten hold 1.5% to 2%. Study results and caveats: Unmutated variant regions are reportedly targeted by nearly half of spike-specific TCRs. Repertoire samples came only from after the peak T cell response. Possibly, clonal diversity was underestimated; donors were largely white British and included more females.

Between the trimmed V and J ends, which lost 4 bases and 8 bases, there was a span of 14 bases. Germline V CDR1 and CDR2: MNHEY, SVGAGI. The CDR3 extends over 13 amino acids. This clone was recorded a few times. As yet, its antigen is unknown. This sequence was found in an adult in good health. The material was peripheral blood, obtained on day 0 of AZD1222 vaccination. V usage is TRBV6-5 and J usage is TRBJ1-2; possible D gene TRBD1, 6 bases. CDR3 bases: TGTGCCAGCAGTTCGGGGGGGGGCCGAGGCTACACCTTC. This encodes CASSSGGGRGYTF.